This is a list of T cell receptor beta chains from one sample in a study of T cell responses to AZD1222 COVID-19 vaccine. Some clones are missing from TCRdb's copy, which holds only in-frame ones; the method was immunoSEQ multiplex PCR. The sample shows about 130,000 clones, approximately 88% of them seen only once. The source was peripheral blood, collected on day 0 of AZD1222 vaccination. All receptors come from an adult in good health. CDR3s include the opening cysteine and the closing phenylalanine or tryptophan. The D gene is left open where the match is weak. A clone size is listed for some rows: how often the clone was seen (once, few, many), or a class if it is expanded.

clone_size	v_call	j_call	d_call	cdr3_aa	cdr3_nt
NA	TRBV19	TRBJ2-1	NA	CASRQGLYNEQFF	TGTGCCAGTAGACAGGGACTTTACAATGAGCAGTTCTTC
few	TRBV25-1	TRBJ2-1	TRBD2	CASGTSGTNEQFF	TGTGCCAGCGGGACTAGCGGGACCAATGAGCAGTTCTTC
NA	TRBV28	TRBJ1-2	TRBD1	CASRSGTGVFYGYTF	TGTGCCAGCCGCTCCGGGACAGGGGTTTTCTATGGCTACACCTTC
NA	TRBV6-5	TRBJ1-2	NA	CASLIRGGYGYTF	TGTGCCAGCCTCATCAGGGGCGGATATGGCTACACCTTC
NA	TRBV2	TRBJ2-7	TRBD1	CASSGGIQGAYEQYF	TGTGCCAGCAGTGGGGGGATCCAGGGGGCCTACGAGCAGTACTTC
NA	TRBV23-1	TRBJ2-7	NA	CASSPNLPWDEQYF	TGCGCCAGCAGTCCCAATCTGCCTTGGGACGAGCAGTACTTC
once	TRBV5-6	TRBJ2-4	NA	CASSLGIAKNIQYF	TGTGCCAGCAGCTTGGGGATAGCCAAAAACATTCAGTACTTC
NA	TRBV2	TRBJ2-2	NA	CASDLGGAKGELFF	TGTGCCAGCGATTTGGGGGGGGCTAAAGGGGAGCTGTTTTTT
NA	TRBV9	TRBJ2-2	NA	CASSVGGLGPLSGELFF	TGTGCCAGCAGCGTAGGGGGCCTAGGTCCTCTGTCCGGGGAGCTGTTTTTT
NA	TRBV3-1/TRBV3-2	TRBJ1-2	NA	CASSQDREGRDYTF	TGTGCCAGCAGCCAAGATCGAGAGGGACGGGACTACACCTTC
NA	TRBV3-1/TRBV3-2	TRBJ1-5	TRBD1	CASSLRQGDQPQHF	TGTGCCAGCAGCCTGAGACAGGGAGATCAGCCCCAGCATTTT
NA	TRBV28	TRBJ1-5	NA	CASSPPWQGGQPQHF	TGTGCCAGCAGTCCCCCGTGGCAGGGTGGCCAGCCCCAGCATTTT
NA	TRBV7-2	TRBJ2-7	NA	CASSQMGTAYEQYF	TGTGCCAGCAGCCAAATGGGCACGGCCTACGAGCAGTACTTC
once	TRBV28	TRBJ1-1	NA	CASSPVLIGTEAFF	TGTGCCAGCAGTCCCGTGCTGATCGGCACTGAAGCTTTCTTT
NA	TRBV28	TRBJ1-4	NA	CASSSPGGAINEKLFF	TGTGCCAGCAGTTCCCCGGGCGGGGCCATTAATGAAAAACTGTTTTTT
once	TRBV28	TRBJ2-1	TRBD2	CASRGLAGSFYNEQFF	TGTGCCAGCAGAGGACTAGCGGGTTCTTTTTACAATGAGCAGTTCTTC
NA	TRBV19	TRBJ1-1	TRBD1	CASSIVGTVTAAFF	TGTGCCAGTAGTATAGTTGGGACAGTAACAGCAGCTTTCTTT
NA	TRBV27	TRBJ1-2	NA	CASKDRRNYGYTF	TGTGCCAGCAAGGACAGAAGGAACTATGGCTACACCTTC
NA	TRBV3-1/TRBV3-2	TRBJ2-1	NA	CASSQWAVSYNEQFF	TGTGCCAGCAGCCAATGGGCAGTCTCCTACAATGAGCAGTTCTTC
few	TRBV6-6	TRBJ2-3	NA	CASSPKLRSTDTQYF	TGTGCCAGCAGTCCCAAGCTAAGGAGCACAGATACGCAGTATTTT
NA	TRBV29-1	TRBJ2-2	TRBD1	CSAGQGHGELFF	TGCAGCGCCGGACAGGGGCACGGGGAGCTGTTTTTT
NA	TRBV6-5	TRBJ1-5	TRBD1	CASNRGHNQPQHF	TGTGCCAGCAATAGGGGGCACAATCAGCCCCAGCATTTT
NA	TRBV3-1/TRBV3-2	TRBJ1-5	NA	CASSPTQGSYQPQHF	TGTGCCAGCAGCCCAACGCAGGGGAGTTATCAGCCCCAGCATTTT
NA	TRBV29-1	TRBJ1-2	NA	CSVEGQGPYGYTF	TGCAGCGTTGAAGGGCAGGGCCCCTATGGCTACACCTTC
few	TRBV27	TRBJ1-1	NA	CASTPFRAVGTEAFF	TGTGCCAGCACCCCCTTCAGGGCGGTGGGTACTGAAGCTTTCTTT
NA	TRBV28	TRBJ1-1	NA	CASSLFSRAFF	TGTGCCAGCAGTTTATTCTCTAGAGCTTTCTTT
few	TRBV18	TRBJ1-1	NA	CASSPLDGAEAFF	TGTGCCAGCTCACCCCTAGATGGAGCTGAAGCTTTCTTT
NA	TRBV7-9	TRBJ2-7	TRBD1	CASKAGQGIYEQYF	TGTGCCAGCAAGGCGGGACAGGGGATCTACGAGCAGTACTTC
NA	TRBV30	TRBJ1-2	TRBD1	CAWSTTSGTGSRGYTF	TGTGCCTGGAGCACTACCTCCGGGACAGGGTCTCGTGGCTACACCTTC
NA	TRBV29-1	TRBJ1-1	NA	CSVGLSPDTEAFF	TGCAGCGTTGGATTGTCACCAGACACTGAAGCTTTCTTT
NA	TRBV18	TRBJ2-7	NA	CASSLALSGPEQYF	TGTGCCAGCTCACTAGCTTTGTCAGGACCCGAGCAGTACTTC
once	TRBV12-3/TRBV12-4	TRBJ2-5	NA	CASSLLASETQYF	TGTGCCAGCAGTTTACTAGCGTCGGAGACCCAGTACTTC
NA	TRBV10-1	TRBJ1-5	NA	CASILRQDSNQPQHF	TGCGCCAGCATCCTGAGACAGGATAGCAATCAGCCCCAGCATTTT
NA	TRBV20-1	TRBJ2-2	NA	CSAERTGELFF	TGCAGTGCCGAGAGGACCGGGGAGCTGTTTTTT
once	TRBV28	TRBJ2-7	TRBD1	CASSSPGQAYEQYF	TGTGCCAGCAGTTCACCGGGACAGGCCTACGAGCAGTACTTC
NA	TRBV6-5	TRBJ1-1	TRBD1	CASSYGGQGTEAFF	TGTGCCAGCAGTTACGGGGGACAGGGCACTGAAGCTTTCTTT
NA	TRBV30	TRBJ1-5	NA	CAWSKFSDGSNQPQHF	TGTGCCTGGAGTAAGTTTTCGGACGGAAGCAATCAGCCCCAGCATTTT
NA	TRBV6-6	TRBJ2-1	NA	CASSFSRAANEQFF	TGTGCCAGCAGTTTCTCCCGGGCGGCGAATGAGCAGTTCTTC
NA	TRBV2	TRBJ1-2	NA	CASSESPGYGYTF	TGTGCCAGCAGTGAATCCCCCGGCTATGGCTACACCTTC
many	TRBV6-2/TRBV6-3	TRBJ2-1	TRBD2	CASSSHREGSYNEQFF	TGTGCCAGCAGTAGTCATCGGGAGGGCTCCTACAATGAGCAGTTCTTC
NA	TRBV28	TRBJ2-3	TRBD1	CASSAGQGVHTQYF	TGTGCCAGCAGCGCCGGACAGGGAGTGCACACGCAGTATTTT
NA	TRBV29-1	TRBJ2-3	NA	CSADGGGTDTQYF	TGCAGCGCCGACGGGGGTGGCACAGATACGCAGTATTTT
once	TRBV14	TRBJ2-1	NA	CASSQSAVINEQFF	TGTGCCAGCAGCCAAAGCGCGGTGATCAATGAGCAGTTCTTC
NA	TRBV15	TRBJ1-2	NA	CATSRQYDTRGEGYTF	TGTGCCACCAGCAGGCAGTACGATACCAGGGGAGAGGGCTACACCTTC
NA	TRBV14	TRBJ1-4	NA	CASSLYEREKLFF	TGTGCCAGCAGCCTATATGAACGAGAAAAACTGTTTTTT
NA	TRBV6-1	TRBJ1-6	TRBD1	CASSEAVAYRQGANNSPLHF	TGTGCCAGCAGTGAAGCCGTTGCTTACCGGCAGGGGGCAAATAATTCACCCCTCCACTTT
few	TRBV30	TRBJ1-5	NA	CAWRGTSGQPQHF	TGTGCCTGGAGAGGAACCTCGGGACAGCCCCAGCATTTT
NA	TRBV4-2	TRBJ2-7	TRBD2	CASSQAMASGRILYEQYF	TGTGCCAGCAGCCAAGCCATGGCTAGCGGGAGGATCCTCTACGAGCAGTACTTC